These 15 T cell receptor beta chains were sequenced from one sample in a study of shared clonotypes between healthy human individuals. Sequencing was performed with immunoSEQ multiplex PCR; in TCRdb, only in-frame clones are kept and a portion is missing. The repertoire holds 2 million to 2.5 million clones, with roughly 93% as singletons. The specimen was naive CD4+ T cells from PBMCs. Subset described: CD45RA+ positively selected. Source of these receptors: a man between 18 and 35 years old in good health. Some clones in this sample may be carry-over from other donors' samples.

Details on this clone: Other DNA sequences of this sample code for an identical CDR3. The V gene is TRBV9, the J gene TRBJ2-1, with D possibly being TRBD1 or TRBD2 (5 bases each). Germline CDR1 SGDLS, CDR2 YYNGEE. This CDR3 spans 15 amino acids. Between the trimmed V and J ends, which lost 2 bases and 0 bases, there was a span of 9 bases. This CDR3 is CASSVVGGSYNEQFF. In DNA form, the CDR3 reads TGTGCCAGCAGCGTTGTTGGGGGCTCCTACAATGAGCAGTTCTTC.

This chain joins TRBV5-4 and TRBJ1-6; D not certain. V dropped 5 bases and J dropped 3 bases, with 12 bases sitting between them. Per the germline V gene, CDR1 is SGHNT and CDR2 is YYREEE (reference sequence). This CDR3 region has 15 residues. Here the CDR3 DNA reads TGTGCCAGCAGACTGACAAAGGACTATAATTCACCCCTCCACTTT. It codes for CASRLTKDYNSPLHF.

A single count supports this clone. The V and J genes are TRBV5-4 and TRBJ1-4; weak D call: TRBD1 (6 bases). CDR3 length: 15 residues. V was cut by 4 bases and J by 3 bases, with 13 bases left in between. Germline V gives CDR1 SGHNT, CDR2 YYREEE (reference sequence). In DNA, the CDR3 is TGTGCCAGCAGCGGGAGGGGGATGTCTAATGAAAAACTGTTTTTT. Translation gives CASSGRGMSNEKLFF.

The chain recombines TRBV7-2 with TRBJ2-5; 12 bases fit TRBD2. Looked up from germline, CDR1 is SGHTA and CDR2 is FQGNSA. V shed 5 bases and J 6 bases; nucleotides not matched to a gene: 4. The CDR3 consists of 14 residues. The CDR3 is CASSLTSGRQTQYF. In DNA form, the CDR3 reads TGTGCCAGCAGCCTTACTAGCGGGAGGCAGACCCAGTACTTC.

This clone appeared a single time. V gene TRBV27 combines with J gene TRBJ2-1, with D perhaps matching TRBD2 (6 bases). V lost 3 bases to trimming and J lost 3 bases, with 12 bases between them. The CDR3 covers 15 residues. Germline V lookup: CDR1 MNHEY, CDR2 SMNVEV (reference sequence). CDR3 sequence (DNA): TGTGCCAGCAGTTTCTCCGGGGGTGACTACAATGAGCAGTTCTTC. Translated, it gives CASSFSGGDYNEQFF.

The CDR3 is CASSPGTSGRPTDTQYF. DNA of the CDR3: TGTGCCAGCAGCCCCGGGACTAGCGGGAGACCCACAGATACGCAGTATTTT. This chain connects TRBV11-3 to TRBJ2-3; 14 nucleotides agree with TRBD2. Losses at the gene ends were 5 bases for V and 2 bases for J; bases not matched to a gene: 6. CDR3 length: 17 residues. CDR1 and CDR2 from the germline V gene are SGHNT and YENEEA. The variable domain in full, completed from reference TRBV11-3 and TRBJ2-3, reads EAGVVQSPRYKIIEKKQPVAFWCNPISGHNTLYWYLQNLGQGPELLIRYENEEAVDDSQLPKDRFSAERLKGVDSTLKIQPAELGDSAVYLCASSPGTSGRPTDTQYFGPGTRLTVL.

The rearrangement joins TRBV28 to TRBJ2-3, with 13 positions matching TRBD2. Germline CDR1 reads MDHEN; CDR2 reads SYDVKM. J was trimmed by 10 bases and V by 6 bases; bases with no gene match: 13. The CDR3 loop spans 16 amino acids. CDR3 nucleotides: TGTGCCAGCAGCCTCACCACTAGCGGGAGGGGGAGTTCGCAGTATTTT. Translating it yields CASSLTTSGRGSSQYF.

The chain links TRBV2 to TRBJ2-5; tentatively, D is TRBD2 (7 bases). V lost 8 bases and J 4 bases, leaving 14 bases between the germline ends. The CDR3 is 13 residues long. From germline, CDR1 is SNHLY and CDR2 FYNNEI. CDR3 amino acids: CASSNREGETQYF. The CDR3 DNA sequence: TGTGCCAGCTCCAACAGGGAGGGAGAGACCCAGTACTTC.

The chain links TRBV10-2 to TRBJ2-7; D is ambiguous. V was pared by 8 bases and J by 6 bases, with 20 bases between. The CDR3 has 14 amino acids. The V gene's germline CDR1 is WSHSY and CDR2 SAAADI. The CDR3 sequence: CASAPQQWSTEQYF. Written as DNA, the CDR3 is TGCGCCAGCGCCCCCCAACAGTGGTCAACCGAGCAGTACTTC.

The chain links TRBV2 to TRBJ1-1; the D is unclear. Deletions cut 2 bases from V and 8 bases from J, with 9 bases between. This CDR3 has 12 residues. CDR1 is SNHLY, CDR2 FYNNEI, per germline. CDR3 in DNA: TGTGCCAGCAGTGAACTGGGCCGCGAAGCTTTCTTT. Its translation: CASSELGREAFF.

The rearrangement joins TRBV6-5 to TRBJ1-2, with 11 bases identical to TRBD1. The CDR3 runs 15 residues. V gave up 6 bases and J gave up 7 bases; unmatched junction bases: 10. Germline V gene lookup returns CDR1 MNHEY and CDR2 SVGAGI. This chain's CDR3 is CASSYNRGQGAGYTF. CDR3 coding DNA: TGTGCCAGCAGCTATAACCGCGGACAGGGGGCTGGCTACACCTTC.

The chain has TRBV7-9 and TRBJ2-7; D possibly uses TRBD1 or TRBD2 (5 bases each). The CDR3 sequence is 15 residues long. Trimming stripped 4 bases from V and 2 bases from J, with 15 bases between. The germline V gene encodes CDR1 SEHNR and CDR2 FQNEAQ (reference sequence). CDR3 coding DNA: TGTGCCAGCAGCTCATCCGGGACGGGACCCTACGAGCAGTACTTC. Residues: CASSSSGTGPYEQYF.

The table lists this clone with a few counts. This sample includes further DNA sequences coding for the same CDR3. The chain uses TRBV11-3 and TRBJ2-5; D may be TRBD2 (5 bases). With 0 bases removed from V and 4 bases from J, the gap between germline ends came to 6 bases. This CDR3 has 13 residues. Germline V lookup: CDR1 SGHNT, CDR2 YENEEA. The CDR3 here is CASSLDRGETQYF. The CDR3 DNA reads as TGTGCCAGCAGCTTAGATCGGGGAGAGACCCAGTACTTC.

The V call is TRBV15, the J call TRBJ2-7; D is uncertain. Germline assignment: CDR1 LNHNV and CDR2 YYDKDF (reference sequence). Trimming took off 0 bases at V and 5 bases at J, with 17 bases between the two ends. The CDR3 is 16 amino acids. The CDR3, as DNA: TGTGCCACCAGCAGAGACAGACTCGGCCTGTCGGACGAGCAGTACTTC. Residues: CATSRDRLGLSDEQYF.

The J gene is TRBJ1-3, the V gene TRBV7-8, with D possibly being TRBD1 (6 bases). The V gene's germline CDR1 is SGHVS and CDR2 FQNEAQ. There are 18 residues in the CDR3. The V gene lost 2 bases and the J gene lost 0 bases, with 17 bases spanning the gap. The CDR3 nucleotides read TGTGCCAGCAGCTTACTAACAGGGAGGGCGAGCTCTGGAAACACCATATATTTT. Translation gives CASSLLTGRASSGNTIYF.